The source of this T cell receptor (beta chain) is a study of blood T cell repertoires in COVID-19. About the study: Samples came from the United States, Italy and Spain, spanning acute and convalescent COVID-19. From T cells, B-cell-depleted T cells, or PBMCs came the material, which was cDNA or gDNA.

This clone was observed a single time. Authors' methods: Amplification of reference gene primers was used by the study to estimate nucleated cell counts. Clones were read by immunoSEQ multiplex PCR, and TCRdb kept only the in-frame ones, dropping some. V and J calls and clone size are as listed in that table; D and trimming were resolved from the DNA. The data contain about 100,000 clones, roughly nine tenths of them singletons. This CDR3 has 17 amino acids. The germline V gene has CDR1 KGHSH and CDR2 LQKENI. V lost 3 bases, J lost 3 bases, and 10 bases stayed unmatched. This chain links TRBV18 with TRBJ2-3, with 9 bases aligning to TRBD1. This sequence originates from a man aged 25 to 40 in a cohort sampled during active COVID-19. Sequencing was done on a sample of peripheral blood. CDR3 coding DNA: TGTGCCAGCTCACCCCCCGGACAGGGGTCGGGAACAGATACGCAGTATTTT. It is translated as CASSPPGQGSGTDTQYF.